What follows is one TCR beta chain and its context. In the original analysis: Using reference gene primer amplification, nucleated cell counts were estimated. Only in-frame clones appear in the TCRdb table, and some are missing; sequencing was by immunoSEQ multiplex PCR. V and J calls and clone size come straight from that table; D and trimming were deduced from the DNA. The sample yields 200,000 or so clones, 75% to 90% seen once. The CDR3 length is 13 residues. The germline CDR1 and CDR2 sequences are SGHDT and YYEEEE. Trimming took 3 bases from V and 3 from J; bases not matched to a gene: 2. The sample belongs to a study of blood T cell repertoires in COVID-19.

The TCR originated in a young woman in a cohort exposed to, infected with or recovered from COVID-19 (not recorded which). This chain uses TRBV5-6 with TRBJ1-1, with 7 bases aligning to TRBD1. The sequenced material came from PBMCs or T cells enriched from blood (not recorded which). CDR3 in amino acids: CASSWTGDTEAFF. Here the CDR3 DNA reads TGTGCCAGCAGCTGGACAGGAGACACTGAAGCTTTCTTT.